This TCR beta chain was recorded in a study of T cell therapy after organ transplantation (dated by TCRdb to about 2019). Looking at the study overall: The therapy products consisted of autologous CMV-specific T cells grown in vitro for approximately 13 days using a peptide pool of 30 HLA class I and II CMV epitopes. Patients were given up to 6 doses of T cells at 2-week intervals and were followed for roughly 30 weeks after finishing therapy. Of the approximately 10 patients, eight were classified as clinical responders and two as nonresponders. Patients received a median of 1.92 x 10^8 CMV-specific T cells across 2 to 6 intravenous infusions. Long-term post-therapy blood samples were collected 20 to 29 weeks after completion of therapy. This study was a follow-up analysis of the TRBV repertoire from an open-label phase I trial that tested autologous CMV-specific adoptive T cell therapy in people who had received solid-organ transplants. Of the ten or so patients, only seven or eight had long-term post-therapy samples available. Overall results and qualifications from the work: Before therapy, nonresponders had marked clonal expansions, and their repertoires changed minimally after therapy. Post-therapy reconstitution appeared to include both transferred clonotypes and endogenous clonotypes not detected in the therapy products. The small cohort prevented assessing confounders such as concurrent antirejection and antiviral medications. Fold change in CD8 clonality after therapy inversely correlated with pretherapy clonality, suggesting less biased repertoires were more receptive to remodeling. The small number of expansions detected in nonresponders may reflect reduced sample coverage resulting from poor CD8+ T cell yield.

This clone was counted a single time. This clone's antigen is unknown. No base-level quality is on record; no much larger clone is a single base apart. Per the publication, the time point label means: 20-29 weeks after completion of therapy. The patients had received solid-organ transplants and had cytomegalovirus that was drug-resistant/recurrent. Ten trial participants were chosen for repertoire analysis on the basis of the availability of post-therapy peripheral blood mononuclear cells. Viable CD3+CD8+CD4- lymphocytes were isolated from PBMCs by sorting on a BD FACSAria III. The Qiagen DNeasy Kit was used to extract genomic DNA from sorted cells. The immunoSEQ two-step, bias-controlled multiplex PCR assay was used to amplify TRB CDR3 regions from genomic DNA. CDR3 libraries were sequenced on an Illumina NextSeq 500. Under the source paper's analysis protocol: The immunoSEQ Analyzer platform was used for initial alignment and bioinformatics, including bias normalization against synthetic CDR3 analogs. V, D and J genes were annotated according to IMGT database definitions. Further TRBV analyses used VDJtools version 1.1.10 and the R package tcR version 2.2.1.11 with default settings. GLIPH analysis was done using default settings in version 1.0. To test for significant clonotype frequency changes in CDR3 sequences with at least 5 reads, a 2-sided binomial test with Benjamini-Hochberg correction (alpha = 0.01) was used. The immuneACCESS repertoire file appears here via TCRdb, limited to in-frame rearrangements. These files lack a portion of the clones; in checked studies, under half of the deficit traces to unresolved V genes, and the cause of the others is not known. That table is the source of V, J and clone size, and D and trimming were worked out from the DNA. The sample contains about 18,000 clones, over 75% of them found a single time. Roughly 28% of the sample rests with the top ten.

The sequence derives from a human patient who had received a solid organ transplant and had CMV disease. Because of the transplant, the T cells may be the graft donor's rather than the patient's own. The material was CD8+ T cells from blood, obtained after autologous CMV-specific T cell therapy.

Here is the DNA: TGCGCCAGCAGCCAAGATGTGACAGGGGGCTTCTTGGGAGGCTACACCTTC. It translates as CASSQDVTGGFLGGYTF. The V and J segments used are TRBV4-3 and TRBJ1-2; the central 10 bases match TRBD1. For CDR1 and CDR2, the germline V gene lists LGHNA and YSLEER. The V end gives up 0 bases and the J end 8 bases, leaving 12 bases in the junction not matched to a gene. Measured from the cysteine to the phenylalanine, the CDR3 is 17 residues long. CDR3 DNA only is kept here, 51 bases in frame from base 1.